The sequence of this TCR beta chain was determined in a study of cytomegalovirus exposure and HLA in healthy donors. In the PCR, 60 Vbeta and 13 Jbeta primers were used. TCRdb keeps only in-frame clones here, not all; method: immunoSEQ multiplex PCR. The sample shows approximately 200,000 clones, roughly four fifths of them seen only once. In this sample, this clone turned up once. Its specificity is not known. Whole-study findings and limits: A later analysis by the authors found several of the most significant clusters apparently linked to common viral pathogens.

Germline-derived CDR1 and CDR2 are SQVTM and ANQGSEA. The CDR3 runs to 12 residues. V trimming: 7 bases; J trimming: 7 bases; junction bases outside the gene matches: 7. Sequencing used PBMCs. V usage is TRBV29-1 and J usage is TRBJ1-2; TRBD1 matches 9 bases. The clonotype was recovered from a girl aged 10 to 17 in good health and CMV-seronegative. The CDR3 DNA sequence: TGCAGCGACGTCGGACAGGGGCCTGGCTACACCTTC. It specifies CSDVGQGPGYTF.